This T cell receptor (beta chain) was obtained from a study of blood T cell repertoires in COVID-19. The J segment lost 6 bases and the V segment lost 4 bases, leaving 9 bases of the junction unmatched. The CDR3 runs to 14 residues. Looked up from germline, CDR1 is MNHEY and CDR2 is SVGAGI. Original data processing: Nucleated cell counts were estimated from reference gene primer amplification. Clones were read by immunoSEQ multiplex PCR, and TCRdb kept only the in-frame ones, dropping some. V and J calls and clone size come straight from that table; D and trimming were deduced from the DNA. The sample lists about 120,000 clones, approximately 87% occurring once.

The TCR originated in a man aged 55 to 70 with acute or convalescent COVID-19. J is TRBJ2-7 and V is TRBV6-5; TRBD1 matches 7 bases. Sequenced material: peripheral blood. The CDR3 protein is CASSSGTAPLEQYF. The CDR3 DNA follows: TGTGCCAGCAGTTCAGGGACAGCCCCCCTCGAGCAGTACTTC.